The rows below give T cell receptor beta chains drawn from one sample of a study of blood T cell repertoires in COVID-19. TCRdb's table, derived via immunoSEQ multiplex PCR, lists solely in-frame clones and lacks some. The sample holds 150,000 or so clones, about 80% seen once. Sequencing was done on a sample of peripheral blood. The receptors come from a woman older than 75 with acute or convalescent COVID-19. CDR3s include the opening cysteine and the closing phenylalanine or tryptophan. The D gene is left open where the match is weak. Expanded clones get a size class; other rows say once, few or many, or leave the size out.

j_gene	abundance	d_gene	v_gene	len	CDR3nt	CDR3aa
TRBJ2-7	once	TRBD2	TRBV7-9	14	TGTGCCAGCAGCCCGACTAGCGGACTATACGAGCAGTACTTC	CASSPTSGLYEQYF
TRBJ1-6	NA	NA	TRBV18	16	TGTGCCAGCTCACAGGGACTAAATACGATTAATTCACCCCTCCACTTT	CASSQGLNTINSPLHF
TRBJ1-1	NA	TRBD1	TRBV5-1	14	TGCGCCAGCAGCTTAGGACAGGTAGAGAAGGAAGCTTTCTTT	CASSLGQVEKEAFF
TRBJ2-5	NA	NA	TRBV20-1	11	TGCAGTGCGCAGACAGAAGAGACCCAGTACTTC	CSAQTEETQYF
TRBJ1-2	NA	NA	TRBV6-6	15	TGTGCCAGCAGTTCAGGGGCGGTGTTTAACTATGGCTACACCTTC	CASSSGAVFNYGYTF
TRBJ1-2	NA	TRBD1	TRBV19	16	TGTGCCAGTAGTCCCGACAGGGCTCGCCTCCTTAATGGCTACACCTTC	CASSPDRARLLNGYTF
TRBJ2-7	NA	NA	TRBV4-1	14	TGCGCCAGCAGCCCAGCGGGGACATCCTACGAGCAGTACTTC	CASSPAGTSYEQYF
TRBJ2-2	NA	TRBD1	TRBV2	16	TGTGCCAGCAGCGAGACGGGACAGGGCCTATCCGGGGAGCTGTTTTTT	CASSETGQGLSGELFF
TRBJ2-1	few	TRBD2	TRBV4-2	16	TGTGCCAGCAGCCAAGATGGGGTAGCGGGGGGTGATGAGCAGTTCTTC	CASSQDGVAGGDEQFF
TRBJ1-2	NA	NA	TRBV19	13	TGTGCCAGTAGTCGCCAGGGCTCCTATGGCTACACCTTC	CASSRQGSYGYTF
TRBJ1-3	NA	NA	TRBV6-5	15	TGTGCCAGCAGTTACATCCCGCAGGGTGGAAACACCATATATTTT	CASSYIPQGGNTIYF
TRBJ2-5	NA	TRBD2	TRBV5-1	16	TGCGCCAGCAGCCTGGGGACTAGCGGGGGACAAGAGACCCAGTACTTC	CASSLGTSGGQETQYF
TRBJ1-2	NA	TRBD1	TRBV18	14	TGTGCCAGCTCACCTTCTGGGGGACAGGGTGGCTACACCTTC	CASSPSGGQGGYTF
TRBJ2-5	NA	TRBD2	TRBV5-8	15	TGTGCCAGCAGCGGTTCCGGGACTAGAAAAGAGACCCAGTACTTC	CASSGSGTRKETQYF
TRBJ2-1	NA	NA	TRBV29-1	13	TGCAGCGTTGAAGGAGTATCCTACAATGAGCAGTTCTTC	CSVEGVSYNEQFF
TRBJ1-2	NA	NA	TRBV29-1	11	TGCAGCGTTGGAAGCGTAGGCGGCTACACCTTC	CSVGSVGGYTF
TRBJ2-1	NA	TRBD2	TRBV14	17	TGTGCCAGCAGCCCCCGCGCCGGGGCCCGGGGGGACAATGAGCAGTTCTTC	CASSPRAGARGDNEQFF
TRBJ1-2	once	NA	TRBV5-4	15	TGTGCCAGCAGCTTGGGAACCTCAGGATTCTATGGCTACACCTTC	CASSLGTSGFYGYTF
TRBJ2-7	NA	NA	TRBV30	13	TGTGCCTGGAGTAAAGGACAAAGCCACGAGCAGTACTTC	CAWSKGQSHEQYF